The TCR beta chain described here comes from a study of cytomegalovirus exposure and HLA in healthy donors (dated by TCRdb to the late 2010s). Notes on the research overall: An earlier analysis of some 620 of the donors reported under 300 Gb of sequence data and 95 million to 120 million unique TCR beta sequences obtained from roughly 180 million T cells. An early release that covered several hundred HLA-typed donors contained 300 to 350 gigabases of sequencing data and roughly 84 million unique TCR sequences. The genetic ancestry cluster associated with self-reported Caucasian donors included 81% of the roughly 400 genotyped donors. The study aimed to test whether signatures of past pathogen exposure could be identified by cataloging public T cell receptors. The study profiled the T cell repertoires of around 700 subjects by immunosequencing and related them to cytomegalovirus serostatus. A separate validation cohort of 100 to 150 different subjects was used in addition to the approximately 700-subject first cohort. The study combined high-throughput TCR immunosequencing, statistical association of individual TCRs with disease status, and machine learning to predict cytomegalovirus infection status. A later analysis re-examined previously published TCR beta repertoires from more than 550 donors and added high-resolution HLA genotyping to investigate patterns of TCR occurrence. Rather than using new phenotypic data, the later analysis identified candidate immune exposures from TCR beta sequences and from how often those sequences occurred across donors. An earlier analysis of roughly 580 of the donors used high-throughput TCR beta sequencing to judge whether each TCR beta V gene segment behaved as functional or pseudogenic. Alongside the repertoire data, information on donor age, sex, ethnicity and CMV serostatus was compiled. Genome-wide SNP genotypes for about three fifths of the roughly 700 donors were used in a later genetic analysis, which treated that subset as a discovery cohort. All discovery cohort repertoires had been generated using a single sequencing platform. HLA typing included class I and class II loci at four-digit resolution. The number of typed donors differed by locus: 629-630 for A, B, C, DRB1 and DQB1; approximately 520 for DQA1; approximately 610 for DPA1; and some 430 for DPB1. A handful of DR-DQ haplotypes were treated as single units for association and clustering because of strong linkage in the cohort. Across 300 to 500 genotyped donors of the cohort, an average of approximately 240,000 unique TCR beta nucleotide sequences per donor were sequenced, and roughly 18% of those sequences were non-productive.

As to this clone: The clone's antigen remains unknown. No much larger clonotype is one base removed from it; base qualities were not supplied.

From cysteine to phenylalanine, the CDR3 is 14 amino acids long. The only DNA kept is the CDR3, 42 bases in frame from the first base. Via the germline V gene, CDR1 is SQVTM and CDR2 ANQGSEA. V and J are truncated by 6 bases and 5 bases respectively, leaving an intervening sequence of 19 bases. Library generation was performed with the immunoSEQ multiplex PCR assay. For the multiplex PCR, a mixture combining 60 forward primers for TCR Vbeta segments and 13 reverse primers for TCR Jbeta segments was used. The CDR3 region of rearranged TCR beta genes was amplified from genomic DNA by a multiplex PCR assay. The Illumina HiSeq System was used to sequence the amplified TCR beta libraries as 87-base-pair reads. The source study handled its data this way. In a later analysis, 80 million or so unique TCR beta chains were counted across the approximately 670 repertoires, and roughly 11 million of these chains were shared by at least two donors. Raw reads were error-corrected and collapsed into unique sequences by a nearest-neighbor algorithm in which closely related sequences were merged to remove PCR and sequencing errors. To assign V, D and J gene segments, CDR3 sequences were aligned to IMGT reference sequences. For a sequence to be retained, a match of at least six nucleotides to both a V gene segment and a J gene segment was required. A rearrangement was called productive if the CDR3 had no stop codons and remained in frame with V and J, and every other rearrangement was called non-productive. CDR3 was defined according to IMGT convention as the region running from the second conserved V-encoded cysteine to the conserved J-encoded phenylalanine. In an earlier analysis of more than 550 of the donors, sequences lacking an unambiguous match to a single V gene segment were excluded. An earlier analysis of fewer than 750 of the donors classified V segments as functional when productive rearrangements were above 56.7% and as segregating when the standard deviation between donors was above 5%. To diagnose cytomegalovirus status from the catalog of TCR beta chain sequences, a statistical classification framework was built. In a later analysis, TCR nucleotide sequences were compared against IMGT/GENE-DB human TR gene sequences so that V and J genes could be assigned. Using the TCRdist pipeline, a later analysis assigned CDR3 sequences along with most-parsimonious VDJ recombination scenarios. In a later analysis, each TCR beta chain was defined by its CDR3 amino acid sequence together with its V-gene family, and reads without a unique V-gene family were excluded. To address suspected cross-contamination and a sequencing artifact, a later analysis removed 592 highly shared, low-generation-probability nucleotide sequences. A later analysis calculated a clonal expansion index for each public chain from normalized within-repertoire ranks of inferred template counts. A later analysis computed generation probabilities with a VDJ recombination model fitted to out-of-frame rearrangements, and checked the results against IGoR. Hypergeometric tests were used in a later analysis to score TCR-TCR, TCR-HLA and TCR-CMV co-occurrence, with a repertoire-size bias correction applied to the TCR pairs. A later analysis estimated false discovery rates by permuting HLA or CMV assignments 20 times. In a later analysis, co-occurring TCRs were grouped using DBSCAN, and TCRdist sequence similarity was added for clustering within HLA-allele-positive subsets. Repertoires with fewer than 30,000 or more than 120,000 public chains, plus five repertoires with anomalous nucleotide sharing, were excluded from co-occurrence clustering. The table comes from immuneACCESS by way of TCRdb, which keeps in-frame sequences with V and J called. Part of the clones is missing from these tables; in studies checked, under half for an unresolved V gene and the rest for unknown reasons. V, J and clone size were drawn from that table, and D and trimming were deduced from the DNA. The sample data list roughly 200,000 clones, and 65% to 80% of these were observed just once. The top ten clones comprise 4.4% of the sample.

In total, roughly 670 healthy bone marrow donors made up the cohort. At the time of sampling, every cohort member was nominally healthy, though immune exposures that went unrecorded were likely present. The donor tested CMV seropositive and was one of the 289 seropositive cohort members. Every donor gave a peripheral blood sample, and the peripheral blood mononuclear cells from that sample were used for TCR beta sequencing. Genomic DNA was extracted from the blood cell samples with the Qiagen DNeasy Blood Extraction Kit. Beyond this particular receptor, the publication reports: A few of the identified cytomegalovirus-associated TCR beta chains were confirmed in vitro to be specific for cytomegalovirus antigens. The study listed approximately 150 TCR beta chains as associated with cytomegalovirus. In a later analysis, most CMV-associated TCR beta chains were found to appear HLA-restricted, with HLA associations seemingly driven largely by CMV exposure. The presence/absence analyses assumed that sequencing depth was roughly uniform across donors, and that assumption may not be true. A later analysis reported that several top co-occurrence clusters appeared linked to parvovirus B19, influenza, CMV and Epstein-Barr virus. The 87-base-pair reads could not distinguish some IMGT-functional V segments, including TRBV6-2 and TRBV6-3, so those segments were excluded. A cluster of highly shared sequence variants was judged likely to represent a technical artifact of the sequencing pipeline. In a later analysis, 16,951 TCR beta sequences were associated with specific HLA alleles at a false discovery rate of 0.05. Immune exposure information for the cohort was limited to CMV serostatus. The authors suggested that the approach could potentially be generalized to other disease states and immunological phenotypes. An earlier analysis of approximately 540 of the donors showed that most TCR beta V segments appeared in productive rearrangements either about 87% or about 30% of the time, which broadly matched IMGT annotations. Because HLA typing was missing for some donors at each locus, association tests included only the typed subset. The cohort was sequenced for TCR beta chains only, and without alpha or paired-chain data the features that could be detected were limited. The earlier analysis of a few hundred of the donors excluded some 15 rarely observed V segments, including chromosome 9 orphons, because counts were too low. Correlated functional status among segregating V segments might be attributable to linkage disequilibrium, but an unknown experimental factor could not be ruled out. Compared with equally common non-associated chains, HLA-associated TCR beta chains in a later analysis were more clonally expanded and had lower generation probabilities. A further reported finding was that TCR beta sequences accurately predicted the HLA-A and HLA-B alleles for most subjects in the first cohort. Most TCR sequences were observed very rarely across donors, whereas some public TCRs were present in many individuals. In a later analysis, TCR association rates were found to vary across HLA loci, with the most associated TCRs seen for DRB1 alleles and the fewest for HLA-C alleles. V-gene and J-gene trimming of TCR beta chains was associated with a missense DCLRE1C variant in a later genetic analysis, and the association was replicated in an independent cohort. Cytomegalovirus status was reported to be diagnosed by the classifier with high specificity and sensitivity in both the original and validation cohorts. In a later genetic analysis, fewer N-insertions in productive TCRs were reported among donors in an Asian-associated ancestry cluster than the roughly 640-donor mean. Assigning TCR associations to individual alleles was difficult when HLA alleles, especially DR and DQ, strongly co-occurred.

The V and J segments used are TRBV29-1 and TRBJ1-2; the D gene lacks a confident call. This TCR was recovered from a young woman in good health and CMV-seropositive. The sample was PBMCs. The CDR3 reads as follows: CSVVRTVEGYGYTF. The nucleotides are TGCAGCGTGGTTCGGACTGTGGAGGGATATGGCTACACCTTC.